The subject of this entry is one T cell receptor beta chain. The antigen remains undetermined. The germline CDR1 and CDR2 sequences are SGHRS and YFSETQ. The CDR3 totals 16 residues. Trimming took off 4 bases at V and 6 bases at J, with 23 bases between the two ends. The data derive from a study of CD8 T cells in ankylosing spondylitis. Study-wide results and caveats: Matched ankylosing spondylitis synovial fluid reportedly showed significant enrichment of disease-linked clones.

From the 5' RACE reads, TCRdb called clonotypes with MiXCR, one entry per CDR3 protein. The sample includes about 160,000 distinct CDR3 sequences, around 19% of them seen just once. This receptor was taken from a male donor with ankylosing spondylitis or in good health (not recorded which). The sequenced material came from blood, either unsorted or a sorted T cell fraction (not recorded which). V gene TRBV5-1 combines with J gene TRBJ2-7; possibly TRBD2 for D (6 bases). The CDR3 reads CASSPNPSTGGSEQYF. For the CDR3, the DNA is TGCGCCAGCAGCCCTAACCCGTCGACCGGGGGATCCGAGCAGTACTTC.